This T cell receptor beta chain was captured in a study of CD8+ T cells in alopecia areata. The authors extracted RNA and reverse transcribed it into cDNA as the sequencing template. Sequencing was performed with immunoSEQ multiplex PCR; in TCRdb, only in-frame clones are kept and a portion is missing. The data contain about 23,000 clones, under 60% of them singletons. About this clone itself: What it binds is unknown.

Study conclusions and caveats: Mice showed clearer TCR sharing than patients did, a gap that was possibly HLA-related. Lesional scalp, notably in alopecia totalis/universalis, had clonality above that of normal scalp.

Trimming took 5 bases from V and 5 from J, leaving 7 bases between them. CDR3 size: 12 residues. Germline V gene lookup returns CDR1 MDHEN and CDR2 SYDVKM. V and J are TRBV28 and TRBJ2-1; D is ambiguous. The TCR sequence derives from a human donor with alopecia areata. The sequenced material came from NKG2D-high CD8+ T cells sorted from blood. The CDR3 DNA is TGTGCCAGCAGTACTTCCGACAATGAGCAGTTCTTC. It yields the protein CASSTSDNEQFF.